This T cell receptor (beta chain) is drawn from a study of breast tumors, draining lymph nodes, adjacent tissues. MiXCR was run by TCRdb on the multiplex PCR reads, yielding one entry per CDR3 protein. The repertoire has about 20,000 distinct CDR3 sequences, roughly 60% of them found once; the top ten carry 14%. About this clonotype: The CDR3 ends on some other residue instead of the conserved phenylalanine or tryptophan, so this is likely a read error.

The germline V and J ends were trimmed by 5 bases and 2 bases, with 15 bases remaining between them. The germline V gene has CDR1 LNHDA and CDR2 SQIVND (reference sequence). This CDR3 has 16 amino acids. Sequenced: breast tumor tissue. The TCR sequence derives from a female donor with breast cancer. Some clones in this sample may be carry-over from other donors' samples. V is TRBV19 and J is TRBJ2-2; no clear D gene. The CDR3: CASSHPRRSNTGELFL. The DNA of the CDR3 is TGTGCCAGTAGTCACCCGAGGCGGTCCAACACCGGGGAGCTGTTTCTT.